These 12 T cell receptor beta chains were all obtained from the same sample, sequenced in a study of shared clonotypes between healthy human individuals. The protocol was immunoSEQ multiplex PCR, while the TCRdb copy is restricted to in-frame clones and leaves out a portion. The table has about 230,000 clones, 50% to 80% seen once. The sample was memory CD4+ T cells sorted from blood. Subset specified: CD45RA-negative fraction. The receptors derive from a man aged 25 to 45 in good health.

This rearrangement joins TRBV7-1 to TRBJ2-7; D perhaps matches TRBD2 (6 bases). TRBV7-1 is an ORF; its function is uncertain. The CDR3 spans 14 residues. Trimming pared 4 bases from V and 0 bases from J, leaving 10 bases between. CDR3 nucleotide sequence: TGTGCCAGCAGCTTGGGGACTTTCTCCTACGAGCAGTACTTC. Its translation is CASSLGTFSYEQYF.

V and J are TRBV10-2 and TRBJ2-7; possible D gene TRBD1, 6 bases. Between the trimmed V and J ends, which lost 5 bases and 3 bases, there was a span of 14 bases. Germline CDR1 is WSHSY and CDR2 is SAAADI. This CDR3 has 14 residues. For the CDR3, the DNA is TGCGCCAGCAGTTCAGGGGACACATACTACGAGCAGTACTTC. Amino acid sequence: CASSSGDTYYEQYF.

The chain recombines TRBV28 with TRBJ1-5, with D tentatively TRBD1 (5 bases). V lost 4 bases and J 4 bases, leaving 14 bases between the germline ends. Germline assignment: CDR1 MDHEN and CDR2 SYDVKM. This CDR3 has 15 residues. The DNA of the CDR3 is TGTGCCAGCAGTTGGGGGTCATCCTCAAATCAGCCCCAGCATTTT. Protein sequence: CASSWGSSSNQPQHF. Drawing the rest from reference TRBV28 and TRBJ1-5, the complete variable domain is DVKVTQSSRYLVKRTGEKVFLECVQDMDHENMFWYRQDPGLGLRLIYFSYDVKMKEKGDIPEGYSVSREKKERFSLILESASTNQTSMYLCASSWGSSSNQPQHFGDGTRLSIL.

The sample holds a few counts of this clone. The CDR3 sequence is CASNSGSFGYTF. The CDR3 coding sequence is TGTGCCAGCAATTCCGGGAGTTTTGGCTACACCTTC. The rearrangement uses TRBV2 and TRBJ1-2; D call uncertain. Germline lookup yields CDR1 SNHLY and CDR2 FYNNEI. The CDR3 contains 12 residues. V was shortened by 7 bases and J by 7 bases, with 13 bases between the two germline ends.

This chain connects TRBV6-1 to TRBJ2-7; 8 nucleotides align to TRBD2. J lost 4 bases, V lost 8 bases, and 10 bases had no gene match. This CDR3 spans 14 amino acids. Looked up from germline, CDR1 is MNHNS and CDR2 is SASEGT. Written as DNA, the CDR3 is TGTGCCAGCTTCTCAGCGGGAGTCGGGTACGAGCAGTACTTC. It yields the protein CASFSAGVGYEQYF.

The chain recombines TRBV28 with TRBJ2-5; TRBD2 is a possible D gene (7 bases). Germline V gives CDR1 MDHEN, CDR2 SYDVKM. V was trimmed by 7 bases and J by 3 bases, leaving 15 bases between them. This CDR3 spans 14 amino acids. CDR3 in amino acids: CASTPGGAEETQYF. The DNA for the CDR3 is TGTGCCAGCACCCCTGGGGGGGCTGAAGAGACCCAGTACTTC.

In this sample, this clone turned up a few times. CDR3 region: CASRSTGGNYGYTF. Written as DNA, the CDR3 is TGCGCCAGCAGGAGTACAGGGGGGAACTATGGCTACACCTTC. This chain uses TRBV5-1 with TRBJ1-2; the match to TRBD1 covers 8 bases. J lost 2 bases, V lost 5 bases, and 5 bases had no gene match. This CDR3 comprises 14 residues. The germline V gene has CDR1 SGHRS and CDR2 YFSETQ.

Concerning this clone itself: The same CDR3 is also encoded by other DNA sequences in this sample. The chain uses TRBV18 and TRBJ2-5, with no clear D. CDR3 length: 15 amino acids. Germline V gene lookup returns CDR1 KGHSH and CDR2 LQKENI. Deletions cut 6 bases from V and 1 base from J, with 15 bases between. CDR3 bases: TGTGCCAGCTCGGGGTCTGGCGCCTCCCAAGAGACCCAGTACTTC. Translation: CASSGSGASQETQYF.

The rearrangement joins TRBV15 to TRBJ2-5; D gene unclear. The CDR3 is made up of 12 amino acids. The germline gives CDR1 LNHNV, CDR2 YYDKDF (reference sequence). V dropped 1 base and J dropped 4 bases, with 4 bases sitting between them. The CDR3 nucleotides are TGTGCCACCAGCAGAGTTGGAGAGACCCAGTACTTC. This codes for CATSRVGETQYF.

The gene calls are TRBV30 and TRBJ1-5; D call uncertain. Germline CDR1 GTSNPN, CDR2 SVGIG (reference sequence). Trimming removed 3 bases at V and 0 bases at J, with 9 bases between. The CDR3 length is 14 residues. The DNA for the CDR3 is TGTGCCTGGAGGGCAGGACTTAGCAATCAGCCCCAGCATTTT. Translating it yields CAWRAGLSNQPQHF.

The chain couples TRBV9 to TRBJ2-5, with 12 bases matching TRBD2. This CDR3 has 15 residues. Losses at the gene ends were 3 bases for V and 4 bases for J; bases not matched to a gene: 4. The germline gives CDR1 SGDLS, CDR2 YYNGEE. The CDR3 here is CASSAGLAGLETQYF. CDR3 nucleotide sequence: TGTGCCAGCAGCGCTGGACTAGCGGGATTAGAGACCCAGTACTTC.

The chain is built from TRBV4-3 and TRBJ2-1, with TRBD2 matching over 13 bases. Germline V CDR1 and CDR2: LGHNA, YSLEER. With 3 bases clipped from V and 8 bases from J, the junction kept 4 bases outside the gene matches. The CDR3 is 15 amino acids. The CDR3 is CASSHGLAGVDEQFF. CDR3 DNA sequence: TGCGCCAGCAGCCACGGACTAGCGGGAGTCGATGAGCAGTTCTTC.